A single sample gave rise to the 3 T cell receptor beta chains below, sequenced in a study of T cells in Graves' hyperthyroidism and ophthalmopathy. RNA transcripts provided the source from which TCR beta CDR3 regions were amplified. An initial round of RT-PCR targeting the TCR CDR3 relied on the HTBI primer set. Via MiXCR, TCRdb re-called the multiplex PCR reads, giving one row per CDR3 protein. The table has roughly 380,000 distinct CDR3 sequences, around 14% seen once. The specimen was blood. The receptors here all came from a woman aged 55-70 years with Graves' hyperthyroidism.

In its sample, this clonotype was seen many times. V and J are TRBV3-1 and TRBJ2-7; D uncertain. Germline values: CDR1 LGHDT, CDR2 YNNKEL (reference sequence). V was trimmed by 1 base and J by 4 bases, leaving 5 bases between them. The CDR3 runs 12 residues. For the CDR3, the DNA is TGTGCCAGCAGCCAAGGGTTTTACGAGCAGTACTTC. It is translated as CASSQGFYEQYF.

This clonotype was recorded at least ten times. J is TRBJ2-7 and V is TRBV11-2; 8 positions match TRBD1. Trimming cost V 2 bases and J 1 base; bases outside gene matches: 4. The CDR3 loop spans 15 amino acids. Germline CDR1 is SGHAT and CDR2 is FQNNGV. CDR3 protein: CASSLTGQVSYEQYF. DNA of the CDR3: TGTGCCAGCAGCTTAACGGGACAGGTATCCTACGAGCAGTACTTC.

This clonotype was picked up many times. The chain recombines TRBV11-3 with TRBJ2-1; D remains unclear. Germline CDR1 SGHNT, CDR2 YENEEA. V lost 1 base and J 5 bases, leaving 9 bases between the germline ends. The CDR3 consists of 14 residues. CDR3 loop: CASSLVATNNEQFF. The CDR3 DNA sequence: TGTGCCAGCAGCTTAGTAGCCACTAACAATGAGCAGTTCTTC. Full variable domain (remainder filled in from reference TRBV11-3 and TRBJ2-1): EAGVVQSPRYKIIEKKQPVAFWCNPISGHNTLYWYLQNLGQGPELLIRYENEEAVDDSQLPKDRFSAERLKGVDSTLKIQPAELGDSAVYLCASSLVATNNEQFFGPGTRLTVL.